The 23 T cell receptor beta chains below all came from one sample that was sequenced in a study of blood T cell repertoires in COVID-19. Only in-frame clones appear in the TCRdb table, and some are missing; sequencing was by immunoSEQ multiplex PCR. The sample lists 75,000 to 80,000 clones, less than 90% occurring once. The sample comprised peripheral blood. The receptors here all came from a human donor in a cohort sampled during active COVID-19.

This clone was recorded at least ten times. The chain links TRBV3-1 (or the pseudogene TRBV3-2) to TRBJ1-2, with 8 bases identical to TRBD1. Germline V gene data show CDR1 as LGHDT and CDR2 as YNNKEL (reference sequence). J gave up 4 bases and V 4 bases, and 5 bases lay outside the gene matches. The CDR3 is 14 residues long. CDR3 residues: CASSPRQGSYGYTF. The CDR3 nucleotides read TGTGCCAGCAGCCCTCGACAGGGGAGCTATGGCTACACCTTC.

The chain uses TRBV2 and TRBJ2-3, with a possible D match to TRBD2 (6 bases). The CDR3 loop spans 15 amino acids. Germline V CDR1 and CDR2: SNHLY, FYNNEI. Trimming stripped 7 bases from V and 5 bases from J, with 19 bases between. In DNA form, the CDR3 reads TGTGCCAGCAAGACCTTAGCGGTTGGGGGAGATACGCAGTATTTT. It translates to CASKTLAVGGDTQYF.

This chain links TRBV2 with TRBJ2-2, with 13 bases aligning to TRBD2. Trimming took 3 bases from V and 0 from J; bases not matched to a gene: 7. The CDR3 has 19 amino acids. From germline, CDR1 is SNHLY and CDR2 FYNNEI. The CDR3 nucleotides read TGTGCCAGCAGTGATTTGGGACTAGCGGGGAGCGCGAACACCGGGGAGCTGTTTTTT. This encodes CASSDLGLAGSANTGELFF. Combining the CDR3 with reference TRBV2 and TRBJ2-2 gives the whole variable domain EPEVTQTPSHQVTQMGQEVILRCVPISNHLYFYWYRQILGQKVEFLVSFYNNEISEKSEIFDDQFSVERPDGSNFTLKIRSTKLEDSAMYFCASSDLGLAGSANTGELFFGEGSRLTVL.

This clone was detected only once. This rearrangement joins TRBV15 to TRBJ2-3; 15 bases are shared with TRBD2. With 5 bases clipped from V and 6 bases from J, the junction kept 6 bases outside the gene matches. Germline V lookup: CDR1 LNHNV, CDR2 YYDKDF (reference sequence). The CDR3 covers 16 residues. CDR3 amino acids: CATSSRTSGRADTQYF. The CDR3 bases are TGTGCCACCAGCTCCAGGACTAGCGGGAGGGCGGATACGCAGTATTTT.

This chain uses TRBV5-6 with TRBJ1-5; no clear D gene. CDR1 and CDR2 (germline): SGHDT, YYEEEE. The CDR3 loop spans 15 amino acids. With 1 base removed from V and 7 bases from J, the gap between germline ends came to 15 bases. CDR3 bases: TGTGCCAGCAGCTTGTGGGAGGTCCATACGCAGCCCCAGCATTTT. It yields the protein CASSLWEVHTQPQHF.

This chain links TRBV6-5 with TRBJ1-2; D may be TRBD1 (6 bases). Looked up from germline, CDR1 is MNHEY and CDR2 is SVGAGI. This CDR3 spans 13 amino acids. V lost 2 bases and J 4 bases, leaving 8 bases between the germline ends. The CDR3: CASSYDRIYGYTF. The CDR3 DNA is TGTGCCAGCAGTTACGACAGGATCTATGGCTACACCTTC.

This clone was counted a single time. The rearrangement links TRBV6-4 to TRBJ2-3; 9 nucleotides align to TRBD2. The trim removed 3 bases at V and 5 bases at J, leaving 6 bases unmatched. This CDR3 is built from 15 residues. Germline V lookup: CDR1 MRHNA, CDR2 SNTAGT. Here the CDR3 reads CASSEGSGSLDTQYF. Here the CDR3 DNA reads TGTGCCAGCAGTGAAGGTAGCGGGAGCTTAGATACGCAGTATTTT.

This chain uses TRBV10-3 with TRBJ2-7; 10 nucleotides match TRBD1. CDR1 and CDR2 (germline): ENHRY, SYGVKD. This CDR3 contains 13 residues. V gave up 9 bases and J gave up 5 bases; unmatched junction bases: 7. In DNA, the CDR3 is TGTGCCATGGGGGACAGGGGTATGGACGAGCAGTACTTC. It codes for CAMGDRGMDEQYF.

The chain links TRBV7-8 to TRBJ1-5; D is undetermined. V gave up 5 bases and J gave up 6 bases, with 11 bases separating them. The CDR3 sequence is 13 residues long. The germline V gene encodes CDR1 SGHVS and CDR2 FQNEAQ. The CDR3 here is CASSPISGQPQHF. The CDR3 DNA reads TGTGCCAGCAGCCCCATTTCGGGTCAGCCCCAGCATTTT. The whole variable domain, filled in from reference TRBV7-8 and TRBJ1-5, reads GAGVSQSPRYKVAKRGQDVALRCDPISGHVSLFWYQQALGQGPEFLTYFQNEAQLDKSGLPSDRFFAERPEGSVSTLKIQRTQQEDSAVYLCASSPISGQPQHFGDGTRLSIL.

This clone was detected only once. The rearrangement uses TRBV27 and TRBJ2-3; 10 positions match TRBD2. CDR1 MNHEY and CDR2 SMNVEV come from the germline V gene (reference sequence). This CDR3 contains 18 residues. V dropped 4 bases and J dropped 6; count of bases not matched to a gene: 16. The CDR3 protein is CASSSPTRTSGSGDTQYF. CDR3 nucleotide sequence: TGTGCCAGCAGTTCACCAACCCGGACTAGCGGTTCAGGTGATACGCAGTATTTT.

CDR3 sequence: CASSKSGRQSEQFF. The CDR3 nucleotides read TGTGCCAGCAGCAAGAGCGGGAGACAAAGTGAGCAGTTCTTC. The genes are TRBV3-1 (or the pseudogene TRBV3-2) and TRBJ2-1, with 8 bases identical to TRBD2. The CDR3 totals 14 residues. Trimming took 5 bases from V and 9 from J; bases not matched to a gene: 9. The germline V gene has CDR1 LGHDT and CDR2 YNNKEL (reference sequence).

V gene TRBV11-2 combines with J gene TRBJ1-1; D is unclear. The germline gives CDR1 SGHAT, CDR2 FQNNGV. The CDR3 runs 13 residues. With 4 bases removed from V and 11 bases from J, the gap between germline ends came to 17 bases. CDR3 residues: CASSSPSLAGAFF. CDR3 coding DNA: TGTGCCAGCAGCTCCCCTTCCCTAGCGGGGGCTTTCTTT.

This rearrangement joins TRBV7-2 to TRBJ1-5; a weak D match, TRBD1 (6 bases). The CDR3 spans 15 residues. Trimming left V 5 bases short and J 4 bases short, with 15 bases between. Per germline, CDR1 SGHTA and CDR2 FQGNSA. CDR3 sequence reads: CASSGRTGTNQPQHF. CDR3 in DNA: TGTGCCAGCAGCGGCCGTACGGGGACAAATCAGCCCCAGCATTTT.

The genes are TRBV6-4 and TRBJ2-2, with 8 bases lining up with TRBD2. The germline gives CDR1 MRHNA, CDR2 SNTAGT. V shed 9 bases and J 6 bases; nucleotides not matched to a gene: 6. This CDR3 has 13 residues. CDR3 in amino acids: CASKASGPGELFF. The CDR3 coding sequence is TGTGCCAGTAAGGCTAGCGGGCCCGGGGAGCTGTTTTTT.

This clone was detected once. The chain joins TRBV19 to TRBJ2-4; D not certain. Per the germline V gene, CDR1 is LNHDA and CDR2 is SQIVND (reference sequence). The CDR3 has 15 residues. Trimming removed 7 bases at V and 3 bases at J, with 16 bases between. CDR3 in amino acids: CASNPRQDGKNIQYF. DNA for the CDR3: TGTGCCAGTAACCCCCGTCAGGATGGCAAAAACATTCAGTACTTC.

The chain has TRBV11-2 and TRBJ2-3; 9 positions agree with TRBD2. Trimming removed 6 bases from V and 0 bases from J; junction bases left unmatched: 10. The CDR3 covers 17 residues. Germline-derived CDR1 and CDR2 are SGHAT and FQNNGV. CDR3 sequence: CASSLRVSGGSTDTQYF. CDR3 DNA: TGTGCCAGCAGTCTACGAGTTAGCGGGGGCAGCACAGATACGCAGTATTTT.

The chain joins TRBV5-1 to TRBJ2-3, with 7 bases fitting TRBD1. This CDR3 contains 14 residues. Germline V lookup: CDR1 SGHRS, CDR2 YFSETQ. V gave up 5 bases and J gave up 2 bases; unmatched junction bases: 5. The CDR3 spells CASRNRGTTDTQYF. The DNA of the CDR3 is TGCGCCAGCAGGAACAGGGGTACCACAGATACGCAGTATTTT.

The chain couples TRBV10-3 to TRBJ2-7, with 7 bases aligning to TRBD2. The ends lost 3 bases at V and 4 bases at J; junction bases unmatched: 9. Germline V gene sequence: CDR1 ENHRY, CDR2 SYGVKD. The CDR3 is made up of 15 amino acids. CDR3 sequence: CAISDLTGGGYEQYF. In DNA form, the CDR3 reads TGTGCCATCAGTGATTTGACGGGAGGTGGGTACGAGCAGTACTTC.

This clone has only one observation. The V and J genes are TRBV28 and TRBJ1-3, with D tentatively TRBD1 (5 bases). The V and J ends lost 6 bases and 6 bases respectively, with 15 bases between them. The CDR3 has 14 amino acids. Germline CDR1 is MDHEN and CDR2 is SYDVKM. For the CDR3, the DNA is TGTGCCAGCAGGGGGGACGGGGAGGCAAACACCATATATTTT. The encoded protein is CASRGDGEANTIYF. Drawing the rest from reference TRBV28 and TRBJ1-3, the complete variable domain is DVKVTQSSRYLVKRTGEKVFLECVQDMDHENMFWYRQDPGLGLRLIYFSYDVKMKEKGDIPEGYSVSREKKERFSLILESASTNQTSMYLCASRGDGEANTIYFGEGSWLTVV.

The gene calls are TRBV25-1 and TRBJ2-7, with 9 bases that match TRBD2. Germline V gene lookup returns CDR1 MGHDK and CDR2 SYGVNS. This CDR3 has 13 residues. With 6 bases clipped from V and 1 base from J, the junction kept 1 base outside the gene matches. The CDR3 protein is CASRLAGSYEQYF. CDR3 DNA sequence: TGTGCCAGCAGACTAGCGGGTTCCTACGAGCAGTACTTC.

The chain uses TRBV10-2 and TRBJ2-3, with 7 bases matching TRBD2. CDR3 length equals 15 residues. Germline CDR1 WSHSY, CDR2 SAAADI. The J segment lost 2 bases and the V segment lost 5 bases, leaving 7 bases of the junction unmatched. The CDR3 nucleotides are TGCGCCAGCAGTCTAGCGGAGAAGACCACAGATACGCAGTATTTT. Protein: CASSLAEKTTDTQYF.

This clone was observed once. J is TRBJ2-2 and V is TRBV4-2; D gene uncertain. The CDR3 covers 14 residues. The germline CDR1 and CDR2 sequences are LGHNA and YNFKEQ. V was cut by 1 base and J by 6 bases, with 9 bases left in between. CDR3 protein: CASSQGGKAGELFF. The CDR3, as DNA: TGTGCCAGCAGCCAAGGCGGTAAGGCCGGGGAGCTGTTTTTT.

This clone was detected only once. The chain employs TRBV7-8 and TRBJ2-2; D may be TRBD1 (5 bases). This CDR3 is 17 amino acids long. The germline gives CDR1 SGHVS, CDR2 FQNEAQ. V dropped 1 base and J dropped 5 bases, with 17 bases sitting between them. CDR3 region: CASSLGREFLRTGELFF. CDR3 nucleotide sequence: TGTGCCAGCAGCTTAGGCAGGGAATTTCTTCGGACCGGGGAGCTGTTTTTT. The full variable domain, in which reference TRBV7-8 and TRBJ2-2 provide the parts outside the CDR3, is GAGVSQSPRYKVAKRGQDVALRCDPISGHVSLFWYQQALGQGPEFLTYFQNEAQLDKSGLPSDRFFAERPEGSVSTLKIQRTQQEDSAVYLCASSLGREFLRTGELFFGEGSRLTVL.